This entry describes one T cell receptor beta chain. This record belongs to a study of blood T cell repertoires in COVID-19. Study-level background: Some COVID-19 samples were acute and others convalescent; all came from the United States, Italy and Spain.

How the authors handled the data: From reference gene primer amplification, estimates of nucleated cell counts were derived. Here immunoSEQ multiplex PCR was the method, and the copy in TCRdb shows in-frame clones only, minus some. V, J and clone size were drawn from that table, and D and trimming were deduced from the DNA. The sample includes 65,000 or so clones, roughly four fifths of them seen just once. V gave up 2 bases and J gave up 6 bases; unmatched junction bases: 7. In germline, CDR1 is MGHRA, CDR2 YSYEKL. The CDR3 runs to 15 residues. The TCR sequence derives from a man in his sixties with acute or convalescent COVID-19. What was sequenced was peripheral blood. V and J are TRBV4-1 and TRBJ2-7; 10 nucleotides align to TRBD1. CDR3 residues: CASSQPRDRGTEQYF. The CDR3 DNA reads TGCGCCAGCAGCCAACCGCGGGACAGGGGAACCGAGCAGTACTTC.